The rows below give T cell receptor beta chains drawn from one sample of a study of blood T cell repertoires in COVID-19. TCRdb's copy holds only in-frame clones and misses some; the assay was immunoSEQ multiplex PCR. The sample has around 150,000 clones, approximately 80% seen once; the top ten hold over 15%. The specimen sequenced was peripheral blood. These receptors were collected from a man aged 45 to 65 with acute or convalescent COVID-19. Each CDR3 is given without its conserved first and last residue.

v_call cdr3_aa
TRBV18 ASSPRTGGNSPLH
TRBV6-1 ASSDNRAQETQY
TRBV3-1/TRBV3-2 ASSQGRWGGETQY
TRBV2 ASSEAEVSNQPQH
TRBV3-1/TRBV3-2 ASSLGLAETQY
TRBV6-5 ASKTGGAGYT
TRBV29-1 SVEVAGLLNTEAF
TRBV7-7 ASSLLGQGSDTQY
TRBV11-3 ASSEEGQSGSEQF
TRBV5-8 ASPGSEQY
TRBV10-3 AIKDRTTNYGYT
TRBV6-5 ASRLRDSTYEQY
TRBV5-6 ASSPGGHEQF
TRBV19 ASSRTRIRDSLRGGYT
TRBV2 ASSGDRGVTEAF
TRBV2 ASQVDRGRETQY
TRBV4-1 ASSQELTGLRPLH
TRBV30 AWKLTGAAGYT
TRBV9 ASSVTGANTGELF
TRBV13 ASGLPNTEAF
TRBV6-2/TRBV6-3 ASSPGTDTQY
TRBV5-1 ASSPGQGAFYNEQF
TRBV27 ASKEVMNTEAF
TRBV4-2 ASSQDGRGANTEAF
TRBV9 ASSPLEVSGNTIY